This T cell receptor (beta chain) was observed in a study of cytomegalovirus exposure and HLA in healthy donors (dated by TCRdb to the late 2010s). Regarding the study in general: A later analysis indicated that the 120 validation repertoires were generated on the platform also employed for the roughly 730 repertoires of the first cohort. The study aimed to test whether signatures of past pathogen exposure could be identified by cataloging public T cell receptors. Besides the first cohort of around 670 subjects, a separate validation cohort made up of 90 to 150 different subjects was used. To predict cytomegalovirus infection status, the study brought together high-throughput TCR immunosequencing, statistical association of individual TCRs with disease status, and machine learning.

Libraries were constructed by the immunoSEQ multiplex PCR assay. The authors' pipeline ran thus. A statistical classification framework was developed to diagnose cytomegalovirus status using the catalog of TCR beta chain sequences. TCRdb limited this immuneACCESS table to in-frame rearrangements with V and J called. A share of clones is missing; checked studies link under half to unresolved V genes, and the rest is unexplained. V and J calls and clone size are given by that table; D and trimming were obtained from the DNA. Recorded for this sample are approximately 280,000 clones; more than 75% of them occurred a single time. The ten largest clones represent 0.92% of the sample. Overall study outcomes, separate from this receptor: All 120 or so repertoires were used to score co-occurrence in the validation cohort in a later analysis, because that analysis had no HLA typing for the cohort. The study gave a list of 150 to 200 TCR beta chains associated with cytomegalovirus. In vitro tests confirmed that a few of the cytomegalovirus-associated TCR beta chains recognize cytomegalovirus antigens. A later analysis found that TCRs clustered in the first cohort also tended to co-occur in the roughly 120 validation repertoires, with approximately 95% of cluster scores above 0. The classifier was reported to diagnose cytomegalovirus status with high specificity and sensitivity in both the original cohort and the validation cohort. Across donors, most TCR sequences were observed very rarely, whereas some public TCRs were present in many individuals. It was suggested by the authors that the approach could potentially be generalized to other disease states and immunological phenotypes.

As regards this clone: It has no known antigen specificity. No clone much larger than this one lies a single base away; base qualities are absent.

Separate from the roughly 650-subject first cohort, the validation cohort of around 130 subjects was the group to which the donors belonged. V is reduced by 3 bases and J by 12 bases, leaving a spacing of 9 bases between them. As encoded in the germline V gene (reference sequence), CDR1 is LNHDA while CDR2 is SQIVND. From cysteine to phenylalanine, the CDR3 is 12 amino acids long. Only the CDR3 region is kept as DNA, spanning 36 bases read in frame from base 1. Sequenced input: PBMCs. The receptor's source is a woman aged 18-35 years in good health and CMV-seronegative. The chain is assembled from TRBV19 and TRBJ1-6; the D gene assignment is ambiguous. This receptor carries the CDR3 CASSMWGGPLHF. The sequence in DNA is TGTGCCAGTAGTATGTGGGGAGGACCCCTCCACTTT.